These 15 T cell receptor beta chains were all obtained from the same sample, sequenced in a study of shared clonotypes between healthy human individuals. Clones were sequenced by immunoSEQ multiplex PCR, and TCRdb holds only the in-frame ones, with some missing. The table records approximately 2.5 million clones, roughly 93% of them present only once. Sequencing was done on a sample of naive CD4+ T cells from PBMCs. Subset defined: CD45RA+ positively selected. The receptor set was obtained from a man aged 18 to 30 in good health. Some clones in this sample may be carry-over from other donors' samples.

CDR3 bases: TGCGCCAGCAGCCGAGGGACAGATAACTATGGCTACACCTTC. Translated: CASSRGTDNYGYTF. V gene TRBV5-1 combines with J gene TRBJ1-2; 7 nucleotides match TRBD1. CDR1 and CDR2 from the germline V gene are SGHRS and YFSETQ. This CDR3 region has 14 residues. The V gene end was trimmed by 4 bases and the J gene end by 1 base; junction bases not matched to a gene: 4.

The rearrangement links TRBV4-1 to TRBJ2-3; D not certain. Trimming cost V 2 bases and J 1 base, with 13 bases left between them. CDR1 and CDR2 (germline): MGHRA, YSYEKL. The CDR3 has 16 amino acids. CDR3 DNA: TGCGCCAGCAGCCAACCCGGTTGGTATGGCACAGATACGCAGTATTTT. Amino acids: CASSQPGWYGTDTQYF.

CDR3 nucleotide sequence: TGCGCCAGCAGCCAAGGGACTAGCGGGAACTACAATGAGCAGTTCTTC. Its translation: CASSQGTSGNYNEQFF. This chain connects TRBV4-1 to TRBJ2-1, with 12 bases matching TRBD2. The junction had 1 base not matched to a gene; V was cut back by 1 base and J by 3 bases. Germline assignment: CDR1 MGHRA and CDR2 YSYEKL. The CDR3 covers 16 residues.

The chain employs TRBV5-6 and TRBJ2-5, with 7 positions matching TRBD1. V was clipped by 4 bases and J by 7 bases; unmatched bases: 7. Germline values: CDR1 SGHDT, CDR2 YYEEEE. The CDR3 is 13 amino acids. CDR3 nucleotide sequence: TGTGCCAGCAGCCCAGGGGACAGAGGGACCCAGTACTTC. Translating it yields CASSPGDRGTQYF.

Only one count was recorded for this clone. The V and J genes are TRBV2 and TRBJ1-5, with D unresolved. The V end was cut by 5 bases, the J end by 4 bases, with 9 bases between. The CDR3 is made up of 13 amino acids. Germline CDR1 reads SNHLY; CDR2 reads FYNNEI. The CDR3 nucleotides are TGTGCCAGCAGTCAGGTATTGAATCAGCCCCAGCATTTT. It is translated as CASSQVLNQPQHF.

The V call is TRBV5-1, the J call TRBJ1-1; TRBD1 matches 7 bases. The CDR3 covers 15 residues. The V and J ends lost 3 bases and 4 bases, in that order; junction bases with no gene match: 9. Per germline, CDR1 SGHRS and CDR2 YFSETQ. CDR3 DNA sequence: TGCGCCAGCAGCTCCTGGACAGGTCGTAGCACTGAAGCTTTCTTT. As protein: CASSSWTGRSTEAFF.

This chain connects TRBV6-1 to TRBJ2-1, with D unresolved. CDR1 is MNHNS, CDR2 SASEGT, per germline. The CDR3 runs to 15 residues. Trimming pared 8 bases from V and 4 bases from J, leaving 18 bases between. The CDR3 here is CASQTYHQRYNEQFF. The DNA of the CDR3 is TGTGCCAGCCAGACCTACCACCAGCGATACAATGAGCAGTTCTTC.

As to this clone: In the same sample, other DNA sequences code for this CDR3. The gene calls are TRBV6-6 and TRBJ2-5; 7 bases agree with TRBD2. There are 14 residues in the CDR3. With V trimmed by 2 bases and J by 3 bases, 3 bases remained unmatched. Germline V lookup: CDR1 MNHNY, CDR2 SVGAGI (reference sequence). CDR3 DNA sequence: TGTGCCAGCAGTTACGGCCTAGCGGAAGAGACCCAGTACTTC. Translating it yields CASSYGLAEETQYF.

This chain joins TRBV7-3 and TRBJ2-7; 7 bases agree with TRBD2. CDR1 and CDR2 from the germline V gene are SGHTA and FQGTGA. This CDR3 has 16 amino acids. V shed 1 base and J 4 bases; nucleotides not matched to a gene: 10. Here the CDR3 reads CASSLRAAGARYEQYF. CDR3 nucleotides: TGTGCCAGCAGCTTAAGGGCGGCGGGAGCCCGGTACGAGCAGTACTTC.

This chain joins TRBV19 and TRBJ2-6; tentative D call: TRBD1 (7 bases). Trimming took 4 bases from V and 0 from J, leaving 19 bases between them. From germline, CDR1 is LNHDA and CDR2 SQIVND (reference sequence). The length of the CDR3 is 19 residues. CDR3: CASSNPLGRGDSGANVLTF. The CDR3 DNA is TGTGCCAGTAGTAACCCATTGGGCAGGGGGGACTCTGGGGCCAACGTCCTGACTTTC. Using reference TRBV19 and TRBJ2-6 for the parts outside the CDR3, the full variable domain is DGGITQSPKYLFRKEGQNVTLSCEQNLNHDAMYWYRQDPGQGLRLIYYSQIVNDFQKGDIAEGYSVSREKKESFPLTVTSAQKNPTAFYLCASSNPLGRGDSGANVLTFGAGSRLTVL.

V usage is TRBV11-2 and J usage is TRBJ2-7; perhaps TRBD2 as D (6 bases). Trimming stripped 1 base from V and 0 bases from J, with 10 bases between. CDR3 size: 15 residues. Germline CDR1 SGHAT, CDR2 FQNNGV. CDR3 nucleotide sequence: TGTGCCAGCAGCTTAGCCGCGGGAAGCTCCTACGAGCAGTACTTC. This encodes CASSLAAGSSYEQYF.

The DNA for the CDR3 is TGTGCCAGCAGCCAAGATTTGGTCGGACTAGTCTCCTACGAGCAGTACTTC. As protein: CASSQDLVGLVSYEQYF. The genes are TRBV4-2 and TRBJ2-7, with 7 bases aligning to TRBD2. Losses at the gene ends were 0 bases for V and 0 bases for J; bases not matched to a gene: 8. This CDR3 is 17 amino acids long. Per germline, CDR1 LGHNA and CDR2 YNFKEQ.

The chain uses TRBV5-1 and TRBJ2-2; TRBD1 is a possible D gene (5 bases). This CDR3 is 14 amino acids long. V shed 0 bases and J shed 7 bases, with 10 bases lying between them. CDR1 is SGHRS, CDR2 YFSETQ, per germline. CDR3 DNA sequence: TGCGCCAGCAGCTTGGAAGGGGTTGACGGGGAGCTGTTTTTT. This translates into CASSLEGVDGELFF.

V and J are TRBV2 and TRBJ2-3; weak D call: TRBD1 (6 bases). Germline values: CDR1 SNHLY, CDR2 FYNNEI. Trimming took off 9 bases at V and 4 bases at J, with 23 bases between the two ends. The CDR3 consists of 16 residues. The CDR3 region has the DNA TGTGCCAGGAGGCGCTTGGGGGCAGGGCCCCCAGATACGCAGTATTTT. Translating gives CARRRLGAGPPDTQYF.

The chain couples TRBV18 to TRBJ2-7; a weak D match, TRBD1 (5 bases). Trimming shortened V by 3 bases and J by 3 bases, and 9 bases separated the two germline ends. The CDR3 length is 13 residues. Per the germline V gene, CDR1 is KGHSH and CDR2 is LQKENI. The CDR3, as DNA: TGTGCCAGCTCACCGACGGACAACTACGAGCAGTACTTC. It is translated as CASSPTDNYEQYF.